The rows below give T cell receptor beta chains drawn from one sample of a study of blood T cell repertoires in COVID-19. TCRdb's copy holds only in-frame clones and misses some; the assay was immunoSEQ multiplex PCR. The data show roughly 35,000 clones, 80% seen once. The sample comprised peripheral blood. The receptors originated from a man older than 75 with acute or convalescent COVID-19. Both conserved end residues are part of each CDR3. D genes are given only for firm matches. For some rows the clone size is stated as once, few or many, or as a class when expanded; others skip it.

D gene | J gene | clone size | V gene | CDR3 DNA | CDR3 protein
TRBD2 | TRBJ2-1 | few | TRBV15 | TGTGCCACCAGCAGAGCAGTGGGACTAGCGGGAGTTAATGAGCAGTTCTTC | CATSRAVGLAGVNEQFF
TRBD1 | TRBJ1-2 | NA | TRBV9 | TGTGCCAGCAGCGTCTTAGACAGGGGCTATGGCTACACCTTC | CASSVLDRGYGYTF
TRBD1 | TRBJ1-4 | few | TRBV7-2 | TGTGCCAGCAGGCCCGGGACAGGTGATGAAAAACTGTTTTTT | CASRPGTGDEKLFF
NA | TRBJ2-2 | NA | TRBV4-2 | TGTGCCAGCAGCCAAAAGGTGGGGGTGGCGGGAAGCACCGGGGAGCTGTTTTTT | CASSQKVGVAGSTGELFF
TRBD2 | TRBJ2-3 | NA | TRBV5-1 | TGCGCCAGCAGCTTGGCGTACGTGCTAGCGGGAGGGACAGATACGCAGTATTTT | CASSLAYVLAGGTDTQYF
NA | TRBJ1-2 | NA | TRBV2 | TGTGCCAGCAATCGGGGGGAGGACGGTGGCTACACCTTC | CASNRGEDGGYTF
NA | TRBJ1-1 | NA | TRBV18 | TGTGCCAGCTCACCGGCCAGGGACACTGAAGCTTTCTTT | CASSPARDTEAFF
NA | TRBJ2-2 | NA | TRBV12-2 | TGTGCAAGTCGCCCGGCCGGGACAGGGGTTGTATCCGGGGAGCTGTTTTTT | CASRPAGTGVVSGELFF
NA | TRBJ2-3 | NA | TRBV16 | TGTGCCAGCAGCCAAGCGGGCACCCTGAGTAAGAATACGCAGTATTTT | CASSQAGTLSKNTQYF
TRBD2 | TRBJ2-3 | NA | TRBV14 | TGTGCCAGCAGCCCCGGGGGTAGCGGGAGTGATACGCAGTATTTT | CASSPGGSGSDTQYF
NA | TRBJ1-2 | NA | TRBV27 | TGTGCCAGCAGTCTAACAGGGATCTATGGCTACACCTTC | CASSLTGIYGYTF
NA | TRBJ2-2 | many | TRBV7-6 | TGTGCCAGCAGCCAACGCAGGGATCAGGGGACCGGGGAGCTGTTTTTT | CASSQRRDQGTGELFF
NA | TRBJ1-5 | many | TRBV19 | TGTGCCAGTAGTATAGGGGGCAGGGGAAACCATCAGCCCCAGCATTTT | CASSIGGRGNHQPQHF
TRBD2 | TRBJ2-7 | NA | TRBV19 | TGTGCCAGTAGTACCACCCTAGCGGGATTGTACGAGCAGTACTTC | CASSTTLAGLYEQYF
NA | TRBJ1-1 | NA | TRBV7-2 | TGTGCCAGCAGCCTCCAGACAGGCAACGTGAACACTGAAGCTTTCTTT | CASSLQTGNVNTEAFF
NA | TRBJ1-2 | few | TRBV5-1 | TGCGCCAGCAGCCGAACCCTAGATGGCTACACCTTC | CASSRTLDGYTF
TRBD1 | TRBJ1-5 | NA | TRBV6-2/TRBV6-3 | TGTGCCAGCAGTTATGGGAAGACAGGGTATGGTCAGCCCCAGCATTTT | CASSYGKTGYGQPQHF
TRBD1 | TRBJ1-1 | few | TRBV4-1 | TGCGCCAGCAGCCAAACAGGGGCTATGAACACTGAAGCTTTCTTT | CASSQTGAMNTEAFF
NA | TRBJ2-7 | NA | TRBV14 | TGTGCCAGCAGCCAGCAGTTTGGCGGCGAGCAGTACTTC | CASSQQFGGEQYF
TRBD2 | TRBJ2-1 | once | TRBV3-1/TRBV3-2 | TGTGCCAGCAGCCCGAGACTAGCGGGAGGGCCAGGGTACAATGAGCAGTTCTTC | CASSPRLAGGPGYNEQFF
NA | TRBJ2-1 | NA | TRBV3-1/TRBV3-2 | TGTGCCAGCAGCCGACAGAGCTCCTACAATGAGCAGTTCTTC | CASSRQSSYNEQFF
TRBD2 | TRBJ2-7 | once | TRBV5-1 | TGCGCCAGCAGCTTGTTAGCGGGCTTCTCCTACGAGCAGTACTTC | CASSLLAGFSYEQYF
TRBD2 | TRBJ2-3 | NA | TRBV6-5 | TGTGCCAGCAGTTATAGGACTAGTCTGACAGATACGCAGTATTTT | CASSYRTSLTDTQYF
TRBD1 | TRBJ1-5 | NA | TRBV19 | TGTGCCAGTAGTAACCGGGACAGGGCGGGTCAGCCCCAGCATTTT | CASSNRDRAGQPQHF
NA | TRBJ1-1 | few | TRBV5-1 | TGCGCCAGCAGCTTGGCCTACGGGGGGCGGAACACTGAAGCTTTCTTT | CASSLAYGGRNTEAFF
TRBD1 | TRBJ1-1 | few | TRBV7-9 | TGTGCCAGCAGTCGGAGACAGGGAATGAACACTGAAGCTTTCTTT | CASSRRQGMNTEAFF
NA | TRBJ1-4 | few | TRBV6-2/TRBV6-3 | TGTGCCAGCAGTTACTCGACGACAGGAACAGAAGAACTGTTTTTT | CASSYSTTGTEELFF
NA | TRBJ1-1 | NA | TRBV29-1 | TGCAGCGTCATAGATCCCCGGGGGTCGAACACTGAAGCTTTCTTT | CSVIDPRGSNTEAFF
NA | TRBJ2-5 | NA | TRBV5-1 | TGCGCCAGCAGCTATGGACAGTTCCAAGAGACCCAGTACTTC | CASSYGQFQETQYF
NA | TRBJ1-4 | NA | TRBV5-1 | TGCGCCAGCAGCTTGACAGGCCTTAATGAAAAACTGTTTTTT | CASSLTGLNEKLFF
TRBD2 | TRBJ2-5 | NA | TRBV2 | TGTGCCAGCAGTGATTGGACTAGCGTAGAGACCCAGTACTTC | CASSDWTSVETQYF
TRBD2 | TRBJ2-1 | NA | TRBV7-7 | TGTGCCAGCAGCAATGACAGGTCGGGACTAGCGAAGCACTACAATGAGCAGTTCTTC | CASSNDRSGLAKHYNEQFF
NA | TRBJ2-5 | NA | TRBV5-1 | TGCGCCAGCAGCTTCGGCGGAAACCAAGAGACCCAGTACTTC | CASSFGGNQETQYF
NA | TRBJ1-1 | once | TRBV6-2/TRBV6-3 | TGTGCCAGCAGTTATCGGTACGTCTCGAACACTGAAGCTTTCTTT | CASSYRYVSNTEAFF
NA | TRBJ1-3 | NA | TRBV7-2 | TGTGCCAGCAGTCTCACCAGCTCTGGAAACACCATATATTTT | CASSLTSSGNTIYF
TRBD1 | TRBJ1-4 | NA | TRBV20-1 | TGCAGTGCTAGTCAGGGGGAGTATGAAAAACTGTTTTTT | CSASQGEYEKLFF
NA | TRBJ2-5 | few | TRBV29-1 | TGCAGCGTTGAAGATCCCCGGTACCAAGAGACCCAGTACTTC | CSVEDPRYQETQYF
TRBD1 | TRBJ2-7 | NA | TRBV5-6 | TGTGCCAGCAGCCTTCTTGGACAGGGGATATACGAGCAGTACTTC | CASSLLGQGIYEQYF
NA | TRBJ2-7 | NA | TRBV18 | TGTGCCAGCTCACCACTCCCCCTCCACGAGCAGTACTTC | CASSPLPLHEQYF
NA | TRBJ2-5 | once | TRBV5-1 | TGCGCCAGCAGCTCGGGGGTCTACCAAGAGACCCAGTACTTC | CASSSGVYQETQYF
TRBD1 | TRBJ2-7 | once | TRBV6-5 | TGTGCCAGCAGCCGGACTCACAGGGGCAACGAGCAGTACTTC | CASSRTHRGNEQYF
TRBD1 | TRBJ1-5 | NA | TRBV15 | TGTGCCACCAGCGGGACAGCGGATCAGCCCCAGCATTTT | CATSGTADQPQHF
NA | TRBJ2-5 | NA | TRBV12-2 | TGTGCAAGTCGCCCCGTACTAGCGGGCAAAGAGACCCAGTACTTC | CASRPVLAGKETQYF
TRBD1 | TRBJ1-3 | NA | TRBV5-1 | TGCGCCAGCAGCTTGCCCGGGACAGGGGCTGGAAACACCATATATTTT | CASSLPGTGAGNTIYF
NA | TRBJ1-1 | NA | TRBV5-6 | TGTGCCAGCAGCTTGATAGGGGTGGCTGAAGCTTTCTTT | CASSLIGVAEAFF
NA | TRBJ2-7 | NA | TRBV25-1 | TGTGCCAGCAGCCTTCAGGGCGAGCAGTACTTC | CASSLQGEQYF
NA | TRBJ2-7 | NA | TRBV5-6 | TGTGCCAGCAGCTTGTTTGCCACCGGGAACGAGCAGTACTTC | CASSLFATGNEQYF
NA | TRBJ1-2 | NA | TRBV27 | TGTGCCAGCAGTTTTGAACCAGGGGCTTACTATGGCTACACCTTC | CASSFEPGAYYGYTF
NA | TRBJ2-1 | NA | TRBV4-1 | TGCGCCAGCAGCCAAGGGACAGCTATTCACAATGAGCAGTTCTTC | CASSQGTAIHNEQFF
NA | TRBJ2-5 | NA | TRBV11-1 | TGTGCCAGCAGCTTTAGCTCAGAGACCCAGTACTTC | CASSFSSETQYF
NA | TRBJ2-5 | NA | TRBV15 | TGTGCCACCAGCACTAGACAGTTGTCCCAAGAGACCCAGTACTTC | CATSTRQLSQETQYF
NA | TRBJ2-2 | NA | TRBV5-1 | TGCGCCAGCAGCCCCTCGAGATCGGGGGTGGTCACCGGGGAGCTGTTTTTT | CASSPSRSGVVTGELFF
NA | TRBJ2-5 | NA | TRBV12-3/TRBV12-4 | TGTGCCAGCAGTCCGAGGGAGACCCAGTACTTC | CASSPRETQYF
TRBD2 | TRBJ2-5 | NA | TRBV28 | TGTGCCAGCAGTTTCTTAGGGACTAGCGGGGAAGAGACCCAGTACTTC | CASSFLGTSGEETQYF
TRBD2 | TRBJ2-6 | NA | TRBV6-4 | TGTGCCAGCAGTGGGACTAGCGCCTTCTCTGGGGCCAACGTCCTGACTTTC | CASSGTSAFSGANVLTF
TRBD1 | TRBJ1-5 | NA | TRBV6-5 | TGTGCCAGCACCCCCACAGGGGGTGGCAATCAGCCCCAGCATTTT | CASTPTGGGNQPQHF
NA | TRBJ2-3 | NA | TRBV6-2/TRBV6-3 | TGTGCCAGCAGCCTCCAGGGGGGTCGCACAGATACGCAGTATTTT | CASSLQGGRTDTQYF